This TCR beta chain originates from a study of tumor and adjacent non-tumor tissue in lung cancer. No cell sorting was done before RNA was extracted from the tissue. Distant lung tissue was collected more than 3 cm away from the tumor edge. Three rounds of nested PCR, following a modified ARM-PCR protocol, produced the TCRbeta library. TCRdb reanalysed the multiplex PCR reads using MiXCR and keeps one entry per CDR3 protein. The table includes 40,000 to 50,000 distinct CDR3 sequences, roughly 67% detected once. Sample: distant non-tumor lung tissue. The sequence was collected from a woman in her 70s with non-small cell lung cancer.

The CDR3 DNA reads TGCAGTGACTCGACTGGGCGGGGGACCCAGTACTTC. Amino acid sequence: CSDSTGRGTQYF. This chain uses TRBV20-1 with TRBJ2-5; D is possibly TRBD2 (6 bases). CDR3 length: 12 residues. Trimming shortened V by 7 bases and J by 7 bases, and 16 bases separated the two germline ends. Per germline, CDR1 DFQATT and CDR2 SNEGSKA (reference sequence).